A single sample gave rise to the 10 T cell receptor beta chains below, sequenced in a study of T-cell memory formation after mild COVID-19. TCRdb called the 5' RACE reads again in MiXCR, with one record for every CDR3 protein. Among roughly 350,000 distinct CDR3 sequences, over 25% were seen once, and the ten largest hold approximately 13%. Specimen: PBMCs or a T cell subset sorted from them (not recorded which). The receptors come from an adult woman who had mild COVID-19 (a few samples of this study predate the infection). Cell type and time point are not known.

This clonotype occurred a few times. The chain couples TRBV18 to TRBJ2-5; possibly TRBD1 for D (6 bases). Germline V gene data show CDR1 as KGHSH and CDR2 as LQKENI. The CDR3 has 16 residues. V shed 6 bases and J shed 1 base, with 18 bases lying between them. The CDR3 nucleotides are TGTGCCAGCTCGAGGACAGTGGGCGCCTCCCAAGAGACCCAGTACTTC. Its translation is CASSRTVGASQETQYF.

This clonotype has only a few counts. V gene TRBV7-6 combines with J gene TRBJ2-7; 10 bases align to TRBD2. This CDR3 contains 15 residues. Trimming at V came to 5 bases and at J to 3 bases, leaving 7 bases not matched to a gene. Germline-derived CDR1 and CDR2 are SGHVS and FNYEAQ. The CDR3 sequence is CASSTDSGGNYEQYF. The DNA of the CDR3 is TGTGCCAGCAGCACCGATAGCGGGGGGAACTACGAGCAGTACTTC.

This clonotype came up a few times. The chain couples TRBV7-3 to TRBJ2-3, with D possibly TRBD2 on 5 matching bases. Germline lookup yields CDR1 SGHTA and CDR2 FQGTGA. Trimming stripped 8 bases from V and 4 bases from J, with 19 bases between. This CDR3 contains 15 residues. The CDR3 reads CASARTSRGADTQYF. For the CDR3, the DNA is TGTGCCAGCGCTCGGACTTCCCGAGGAGCAGATACGCAGTATTTT.

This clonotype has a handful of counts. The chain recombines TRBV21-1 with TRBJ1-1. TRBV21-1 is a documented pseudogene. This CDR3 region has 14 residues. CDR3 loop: CASSKLVGVTEAFF. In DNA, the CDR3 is TGTGCCAGCAGCAAATTGGTCGGGGTCACTGAAGCTTTCTTT.

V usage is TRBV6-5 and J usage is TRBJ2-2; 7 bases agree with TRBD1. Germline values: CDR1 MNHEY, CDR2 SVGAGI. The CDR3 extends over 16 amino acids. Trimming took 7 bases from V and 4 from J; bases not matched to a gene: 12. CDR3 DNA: TGTGCCAGCACTCAACCGACAGGGCCTGGCACCGGGGAGCTGTTTTTT. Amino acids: CASTQPTGPGTGELFF.

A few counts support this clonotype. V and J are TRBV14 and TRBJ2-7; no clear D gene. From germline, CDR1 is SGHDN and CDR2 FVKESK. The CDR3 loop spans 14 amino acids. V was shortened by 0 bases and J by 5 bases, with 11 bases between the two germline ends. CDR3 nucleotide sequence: TGTGCCAGCAGCCAAGAATTAGAGACCGACGAGCAGTACTTC. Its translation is CASSQELETDEQYF.

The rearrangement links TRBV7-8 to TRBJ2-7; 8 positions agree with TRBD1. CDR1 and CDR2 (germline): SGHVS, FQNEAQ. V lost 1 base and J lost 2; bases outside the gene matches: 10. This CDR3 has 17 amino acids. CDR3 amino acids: CASSLGRTGQATYEQYF. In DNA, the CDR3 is TGTGCCAGCAGCTTAGGAAGAACGGGACAGGCGACCTACGAGCAGTACTTC.

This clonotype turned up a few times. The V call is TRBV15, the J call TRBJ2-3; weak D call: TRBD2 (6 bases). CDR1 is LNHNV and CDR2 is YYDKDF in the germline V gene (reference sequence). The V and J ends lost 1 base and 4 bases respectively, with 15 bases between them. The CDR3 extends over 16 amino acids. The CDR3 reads CATSRGGGIGADTQYF. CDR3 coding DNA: TGTGCCACCAGCAGAGGTGGCGGGATAGGCGCAGATACGCAGTATTTT.

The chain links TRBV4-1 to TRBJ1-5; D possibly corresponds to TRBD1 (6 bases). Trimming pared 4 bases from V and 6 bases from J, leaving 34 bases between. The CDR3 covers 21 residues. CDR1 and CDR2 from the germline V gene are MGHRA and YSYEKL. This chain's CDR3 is CASSPSFGGARGFGSFQPQHF. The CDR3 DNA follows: TGCGCCAGCAGCCCCTCCTTCGGGGGGGCGCGGGGCTTCGGGAGCTTTCAGCCCCAGCATTTT.

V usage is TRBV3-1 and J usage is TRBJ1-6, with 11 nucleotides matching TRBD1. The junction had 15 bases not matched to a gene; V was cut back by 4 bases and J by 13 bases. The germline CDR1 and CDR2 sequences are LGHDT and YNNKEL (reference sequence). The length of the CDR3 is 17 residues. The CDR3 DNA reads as TGTGCCAGCAGCCCCGAATTTTCCGGGACAGGGGGTCTCCCCCTCCACTTT. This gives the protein CASSPEFSGTGGLPLHF.